This T cell receptor (beta chain) was captured by sequencing in a study of blood T cell repertoires in COVID-19. Overall study: Some COVID-19 samples were acute and others convalescent; all came from the United States, Italy and Spain. PBMCs, B-cell-depleted T cells, or T cells were the source of the cDNA or gDNA that made up the material.

Per the authors' pipeline: It was from reference gene primer amplification that nucleated cell counts were estimated. The protocol was immunoSEQ multiplex PCR, while the TCRdb copy is restricted to in-frame clones and leaves out a portion. V, J and clone size are taken as reported in that table, and D and trimming were inferred from the DNA itself. Here the sample spans more than 400,000 clones, roughly 88% being singletons. The sample was peripheral blood. This TCR was sampled from a human donor in a cohort sampled during active COVID-19.

CDR3 region: CASSQDSTGSINEKLFF. CDR3 DNA: TGCGCCAGCAGCCAAGATTCAACGGGGAGCATTAATGAAAAACTGTTTTTT. The V gene is TRBV4-1, the J gene TRBJ1-4; D gene unclear. CDR3 length: 17 amino acids. From germline, CDR1 is MGHRA and CDR2 YSYEKL. With 0 bases removed from V and 4 bases from J, the gap between germline ends came to 15 bases.